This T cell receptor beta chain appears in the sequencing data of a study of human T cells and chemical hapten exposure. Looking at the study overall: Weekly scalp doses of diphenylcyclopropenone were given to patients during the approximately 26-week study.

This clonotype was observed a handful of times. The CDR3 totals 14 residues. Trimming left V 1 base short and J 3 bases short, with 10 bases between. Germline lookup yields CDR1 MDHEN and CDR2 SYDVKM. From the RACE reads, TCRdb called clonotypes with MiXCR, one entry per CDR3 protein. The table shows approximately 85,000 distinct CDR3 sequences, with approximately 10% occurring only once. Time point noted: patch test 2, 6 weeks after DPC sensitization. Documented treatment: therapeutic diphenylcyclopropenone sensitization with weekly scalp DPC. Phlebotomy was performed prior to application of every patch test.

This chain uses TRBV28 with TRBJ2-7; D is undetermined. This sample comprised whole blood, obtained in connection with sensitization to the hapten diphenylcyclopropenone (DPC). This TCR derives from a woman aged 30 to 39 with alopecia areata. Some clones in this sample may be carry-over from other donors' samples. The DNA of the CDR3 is TGTGCCAGCAGTTTATTTGGCCAGGTCTACGAGCAGTACTTC. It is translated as CASSLFGQVYEQYF.